The 14 T cell receptor beta chains in this list originate from one sample, sequenced in a study of a mutant IDH1 vaccine in newly diagnosed glioma. Measured with immunoSEQ multiplex PCR; TCRdb has only the in-frame clones, and not every one. The repertoire holds tens of thousands of clones, with around four fifths as singletons. Time point defined: baseline, week 1 (first vaccination visit). Specified treatment: pre-vaccination baseline after standard-of-care therapy. Sample: PBMCs, taken from a glioma patient treated with radiotherapy, temozolomide or both. These receptors all stem from a woman aged 50 to 60 with glioma.

The J gene is TRBJ1-2, the V gene TRBV9; no definite D call. Trimming removed 3 bases from V and 0 bases from J, with 12 bases in between. The CDR3 has 15 residues. From germline, CDR1 is SGDLS and CDR2 YYNGEE. This CDR3 is CASSGGREANYGYTF. CDR3 DNA sequence: TGTGCCAGCAGCGGCGGACGAGAAGCTAACTATGGCTACACCTTC.

The chain carries TRBV5-1 and TRBJ2-5, with TRBD1 as a possible D gene (5 bases). CDR3 length: 12 amino acids. Germline-derived CDR1 and CDR2 are SGHRS and YFSETQ. Trimming stripped 5 bases from V and 2 bases from J, with 7 bases between. The CDR3 region has the DNA TGCGCCAGCAGGACAGATCAAGAGACCCAGTACTTC. Encoded protein: CASRTDQETQYF.

The rearrangement links TRBV19 to TRBJ2-5; no reliable D call. V lost 1 base and J lost 0, with 9 bases in between. The CDR3 covers 15 residues. The germline CDR1 and CDR2 sequences are LNHDA and SQIVND (reference sequence). The CDR3 DNA reads as TGTGCCAGTAGTATAGGTGGATTGTACCAAGAGACCCAGTACTTC. Translating it yields CASSIGGLYQETQYF. Complete variable domain (other parts from reference TRBV19 and TRBJ2-5): DGGITQSPKYLFRKEGQNVTLSCEQNLNHDAMYWYRQDPGQGLRLIYYSQIVNDFQKGDIAEGYSVSREKKESFPLTVTSAQKNPTAFYLCASSIGGLYQETQYFGPGTRLLVL.

The chain recombines TRBV4-2 with TRBJ2-6; D uncertain. Germline assignment: CDR1 LGHNA and CDR2 YNFKEQ. The CDR3 loop spans 14 amino acids. Trimming left V 4 bases short and J 0 bases short, with 4 bases between. The CDR3 nucleotides are TGTGCCAGCAGCCTTGACTCTGGGGCCAACGTCCTGACTTTC. It is translated as CASSLDSGANVLTF.

The chain employs TRBV9 and TRBJ2-5; 12 bases fit TRBD2. J lost 2 bases, V lost 2 bases, and 4 bases had no gene match. Germline CDR1 and CDR2: SGDLS and YYNGEE. CDR3 length equals 16 residues. Here the CDR3 reads CASSVQTSGGQETQYF. The CDR3, as DNA: TGTGCCAGCAGCGTCCAGACTAGCGGGGGTCAAGAGACCCAGTACTTC.

The V call is TRBV5-1, the J call TRBJ1-2; D is ambiguous. Trimming shortened V by 5 bases and J by 6 bases, and 14 bases separated the two germline ends. The CDR3 runs to 13 residues. Per germline, CDR1 SGHRS and CDR2 YFSETQ. The CDR3 loop is CASRTDYYDGYTF. In nucleotides, the CDR3 is TGCGCCAGCAGGACCGACTACTACGATGGCTACACCTTC.

Only one count was recorded for this clone. Other DNA sequences in this sample translate to the same CDR3. The CDR3 loop reads CASSQIFQGDGRETQYF. The CDR3 region has the DNA TGCGCCAGCAGCCAAATCTTCCAGGGGGACGGTCGAGAGACCCAGTACTTC. The genes are TRBV4-1 and TRBJ2-5, with 7 bases aligning to TRBD1. The CDR3 totals 17 residues. Germline trimming cut 2 bases from V and 4 bases from J; bases unmatched to any gene: 13. Germline CDR1 reads MGHRA; CDR2 reads YSYEKL.

V is TRBV7-8 and J is TRBJ1-1; D is possibly TRBD1 (6 bases). CDR3 length: 16 amino acids. Trimming took 5 bases from V and 2 from J, leaving 18 bases between them. The germline V gene has CDR1 SGHVS and CDR2 FQNEAQ. CDR3 in DNA: TGTGCCAGCAGCCCTAGAGTATTGGGACAAAACACTGAAGCTTTCTTT. Translated: CASSPRVLGQNTEAFF.

The V and J genes are TRBV7-9 and TRBJ1-4, with TRBD1 matching 7 bases. The CDR3 is 15 amino acids. The J segment lost 3 bases and the V segment lost 4 bases, leaving 5 bases of the junction unmatched. Germline lookup yields CDR1 SEHNR and CDR2 FQNEAQ (reference sequence). The chain's CDR3 is CASSSTGTANEKLFF. As DNA, the CDR3 is TGTGCCAGCAGCTCGACAGGGACAGCTAATGAAAAACTGTTTTTT.

This clone occurred once. The chain couples TRBV6-5 to TRBJ1-2; 7 nucleotides agree with TRBD1. Germline CDR1 and CDR2: MNHEY and SVGAGI. The CDR3 is made up of 13 amino acids. The trim removed 5 bases at V and 2 bases at J, leaving 2 bases unmatched. The CDR3 loop reads CASSGTENYGYTF. As DNA, the CDR3 is TGTGCCAGCAGTGGGACAGAGAACTATGGCTACACCTTC.

The chain carries TRBV2 and TRBJ2-1; unclear D gene. Trimming removed 5 bases from V and 10 bases from J, with 12 bases in between. The CDR3 is made up of 12 amino acids. CDR1 SNHLY and CDR2 FYNNEI come from the germline V gene. The CDR3 coding sequence is TGTGCCAGCAGTCTATCCGGGCCCGAGCAGTTCTTC. Translated, it gives CASSLSGPEQFF.

CDR3 region: CSVEEDSSYEQYF. As DNA, the CDR3 is TGCAGCGTTGAAGAGGACAGCTCCTACGAGCAGTACTTC. V gene TRBV29-1 combines with J gene TRBJ2-7, with a tentative D call TRBD1 (6 bases). The CDR3 length is 13 residues. Between the trimmed V and J ends, which lost 0 bases and 0 bases, there was a span of 6 bases. Looked up from germline, CDR1 is SQVTM and CDR2 is ANQGSEA.

Written as DNA, the CDR3 is TGCGCCAGCAGCCAAGAAAGGGGGACAGCCTACCAAGAGACCCAGTACTTC. Amino acids: CASSQERGTAYQETQYF. The genes are TRBV4-1 and TRBJ2-5; 7 bases fit TRBD1. This CDR3 spans 17 amino acids. From germline, CDR1 is MGHRA and CDR2 YSYEKL. Trimming took 0 bases from V and 0 from J; bases not matched to a gene: 7.

The chain is built from TRBV21-1 and TRBJ2-7; the table's D call, TRBD1, was not checked against the DNA. TRBV21-1 is a recognized pseudogene. This CDR3 region has 19 residues. In nucleotides, the CDR3 is TGTGCCAGCCTATCTCGGACATGGCCCCAAGGTGACGGCACCTACGAGCAGTACTTC. This codes for CASLSRTWPQGDGTYEQYF.